This is a list of T cell receptor beta chains from one sample in a study of STAT5B mutations in CD4+ large granular lymphocyte leukemia. Some clones are missing from TCRdb's copy, which holds only in-frame ones; the method was immunoSEQ multiplex PCR. The data show 3,000 to 4,500 clones, with around 86% seen just once and roughly 2.5% held by the top ten. Sequencing input: CD4+ T cells from blood buffy coats. The receptors derive from a human donor in good health. Both conserved end residues are part of each CDR3. A D gene is named only where the DNA matches it firmly. Not every row has a clone size; where given, it reads once, few, many or a size class.

d_call clone_size j_call v_call cdr3_aa cdr3_nt
- - TRBJ1-5 TRBV14 CASSQGGGNQPQHF TGTGCCAGCAGCCAGGGGGGTGGCAATCAGCCCCAGCATTTT
TRBD2 - TRBJ2-3 TRBV19 CASSLAGGVDTQYF TGTGCCAGTAGTCTAGCGGGAGGAGTAGATACGCAGTATTTT
- - TRBJ2-3 TRBV9 CASSGTGPYTDTQYF TGTGCCAGCAGTGGAACCGGGCCTTACACAGATACGCAGTATTTT
TRBD1 - TRBJ1-5 TRBV29-1 CSVSTGWQNQPQHF TGCAGCGTTTCGACAGGGTGGCAAAATCAGCCCCAGCATTTT
TRBD1 few TRBJ2-2 TRBV6-4 CASSDSGQDTGELFF TGTGCCAGCAGTGACTCGGGACAGGACACCGGGGAGCTGTTTTTT
- - TRBJ2-1 TRBV7-2 CASSPSPGVRDDEQFF TGTGCCAGCAGCCCCTCCCCCGGGGTGAGGGACGATGAGCAGTTCTTC
- - TRBJ2-5 TRBV19 CASSIEDFGRQETQYF TGTGCCAGTAGTATAGAAGATTTCGGCAGACAAGAGACCCAGTACTTC
- - TRBJ1-1 TRBV6-4 CASSDGSGGTEAFF TGTGCCAGCAGTGATGGGTCGGGTGGCACTGAAGCTTTCTTT
- - TRBJ2-1 TRBV11-3 CASSNLRGPYNEQFF TGTGCCAGCAGCAATCTCCGGGGCCCCTACAATGAGCAGTTCTTC
- few TRBJ2-7 TRBV14 CASSQGPSGSYEQYF TGTGCCAGCAGCCAAGGACCCTCCGGCTCCTACGAGCAGTACTTC
TRBD1 - TRBJ1-5 TRBV30 CAWGTGSSNQPQHF TGTGCCTGGGGGACAGGGAGTAGCAATCAGCCCCAGCATTTT
TRBD2 - TRBJ2-3 TRBV7-9 CASSSSSSSGAGADTQYF TGTGCCAGCAGCTCCTCCTCATCTAGCGGGGCGGGGGCAGATACGCAGTATTTT
TRBD2 - TRBJ2-1 TRBV5-6 CASSLGASGVYNEQFF TGTGCCAGCAGCTTGGGGGCTAGCGGGGTCTACAATGAGCAGTTCTTC
TRBD2 once TRBJ2-7 TRBV27 CASSFRVRGGYEQYF TGTGCCAGCAGTTTCCGCGTCCGGGGGGGCTACGAGCAGTACTTC
- - TRBJ2-7 TRBV6-5 CASRPGGSSYEQYF TGTGCCAGCAGGCCCGGGGGCAGCTCCTACGAGCAGTACTTC
TRBD1 - TRBJ1-1 TRBV4-1 CASSLLPGQGLNTEAFF TGCGCCAGCAGCCTACTACCGGGACAGGGTCTGAACACTGAAGCTTTCTTT
- - TRBJ2-3 TRBV7-9 CASSLASDWVTDTQYF TGTGCCAGCAGCTTAGCTTCGGACTGGGTCACAGATACGCAGTATTTT
TRBD1 - TRBJ2-7 TRBV10-3 CAISAGTGGDEQYF TGTGCCATCAGTGCCGGGACAGGGGGCGACGAGCAGTACTTC
TRBD2 - TRBJ2-7 TRBV5-6 CASSLDGRPAYEQYF TGTGCCAGCAGCTTGGACGGGAGGCCGGCCTACGAGCAGTACTTC
- - TRBJ1-5 TRBV4-1 CASSLVSGQPQHF TGCGCCAGCAGCTTAGTCTCGGGACAGCCCCAGCATTTT
- - TRBJ2-5 TRBV27 CASSPRETQYF TGTGCCAGCAGTCCTCGAGAGACCCAGTACTTC
TRBD2 few TRBJ2-1 TRBV4-3 CASSQEIQGLVINEQFF TGCGCCAGCAGCCAAGAAATTCAGGGACTAGTCATTAATGAGCAGTTCTTC
TRBD2 large TRBJ2-3 TRBV5-1 CASSLGAGDTDTQYF TGCGCCAGCAGCTTGGGGGCGGGGGACACAGATACGCAGTATTTT
TRBD1 - TRBJ2-7 TRBV7-9 CASSSSGPGQGRDEQYF TGTGCCAGCAGCTCGAGCGGTCCGGGACAGGGAAGGGACGAGCAGTACTTC
- - TRBJ2-1 TRBV5-1 CASSLPAEEQFF TGCGCCAGCAGCCTACCTGCCGAAGAGCAGTTCTTC
TRBD1 few TRBJ1-4 TRBV9 CASSPGTGLGEKLFF TGTGCCAGCAGCCCCGGGACAGGGCTAGGAGAAAAACTGTTTTTT
TRBD1 - TRBJ2-7 TRBV9 CASSSGTGMIYEQYF TGTGCCAGCAGCTCTGGGACAGGGATGATCTACGAGCAGTACTTC
TRBD1 - TRBJ2-3 TRBV9 CASSRTGNLGGTDTQYF TGTGCCAGCAGCCGGACAGGGAATTTGGGGGGCACAGATACGCAGTATTTT
- - TRBJ2-7 TRBV6-6 CASSLTGTGEQYF TGTGCCAGCAGTTTAACAGGGACGGGGGAGCAGTACTTC
- - TRBJ1-4 TRBV14 CASSPEQHGWVANEKLFF TGTGCCAGCAGCCCCGAACAGCACGGGTGGGTGGCTAATGAAAAACTGTTTTTT
TRBD2 - TRBJ2-1 TRBV7-2 CASSWGLAGGSGGNEQFF TGTGCCAGCAGCTGGGGACTAGCGGGAGGGTCCGGGGGCAATGAGCAGTTCTTC
TRBD2 - TRBJ2-7 TRBV29-1 CSELPSSGSSYEQYF TGCAGCGAACTGCCTTCTAGCGGGAGTTCGTACGAGCAGTACTTC
TRBD1 - TRBJ1-4 TRBV28 CASTVSGMGQGAKATNEKLFF TGTGCCAGCACCGTTTCGGGGATGGGGCAGGGGGCAAAGGCAACTAATGAAAAACTGTTTTTT
- - TRBJ2-2 TRBV4-1 CASSQVGRNTGELFF TGCGCCAGCAGCCAAGTCGGGAGGAACACCGGGGAGCTGTTTTTT
TRBD2 once TRBJ2-2 TRBV7-6 CASSLGEGAGELFF TGTGCCAGCAGCTTAGGGGAGGGCGCCGGGGAGCTGTTTTTT
- - TRBJ1-1 TRBV4-2 CASSQVGTMNTEAFF TGTGCCAGCAGCCAAGTCGGCACCATGAACACTGAAGCTTTCTTT
TRBD1 - TRBJ2-7 TRBV6-5 CASSLGQGALQYF TGTGCCAGCAGTTTGGGACAGGGGGCCTTGCAGTACTTC
- - TRBJ1-4 TRBV28 CASSFFEKLFF TGTGCCAGCAGTTTTTTTGAAAAACTGTTTTTT
- - TRBJ1-5 TRBV27 CASSWGPHQPQHF TGTGCCAGCTCATGGGGGCCCCATCAGCCCCAGCATTTT
TRBD2 - TRBJ2-3 TRBV11-2 CASSTKLAGSFSTDTQYF TGTGCCAGCAGCACGAAACTAGCGGGCAGTTTTAGCACAGATACGCAGTATTTT
TRBD2 - TRBJ2-1 TRBV28 CASSFGAGVTNEQFF TGTGCCAGCAGTTTCGGAGCGGGGGTGACCAATGAGCAGTTCTTC
TRBD2 - TRBJ2-7 TRBV28 CASSSLLAGGPYEQYF TGTGCCAGCAGTTCCCTCCTAGCGGGAGGGCCTTACGAGCAGTACTTC
- - TRBJ2-7 TRBV27 CASSLQGSYEQYF TGTGCCAGCAGTTTACAGGGTTCCTACGAGCAGTACTTC
- - TRBJ2-1 TRBV28 CASSWEGGLLEAEQFF TGTGCCAGCAGTTGGGAAGGGGGTCTGCTAGAAGCTGAGCAGTTCTTC
- - TRBJ2-7 TRBV9 CASSSPRGGSYEQYF TGTGCCAGCAGCTCCCCTAGGGGGGGCTCCTACGAGCAGTACTTC
- - TRBJ1-3 TRBV29-1 CSVEEGHDIGNTIYF TGCAGCGTTGAAGAGGGTCATGATATAGGAAACACCATATATTTT
- - TRBJ2-1 TRBV4-3 CASSPDIYNEQFF TGCGCCAGCAGCCCTGACATCTACAATGAGCAGTTCTTC
TRBD1 - TRBJ2-7 TRBV28 CASRLPGQGAYEQHF TGTGCCAGCAGACTACCGGGACAGGGGGCCTACGAGCAGCACTTC
TRBD2 - TRBJ2-1 TRBV30 CAWSWSSGRDEQFF TGTGCCTGGAGTTGGTCTAGCGGGAGGGATGAGCAGTTCTTC
TRBD2 - TRBJ2-7 TRBV7-2 CASAGRAAGFYEQYF TGTGCCAGCGCCGGTAGGGCAGCGGGGTTCTACGAGCAGTACTTC
TRBD1 - TRBJ2-5 TRBV6-6 CASSSPDRVGETQYF TGTGCCAGCAGTTCCCCGGACAGGGTTGGAGAGACCCAGTACTTC
TRBD1 - TRBJ1-1 TRBV6-1 CASSPPGQGFTEAFF TGTGCCAGCAGTCCCCCGGGACAGGGGTTCACTGAAGCTTTCTTT
- - TRBJ1-2 TRBV2 CASSEATGQLNYGYTF TGTGCCAGCAGTGAAGCGACAGGTCAGCTTAACTATGGCTACACCTTC
- - TRBJ2-1 TRBV2 CASSEDGTLNEQFF TGTGCCAGCAGTGAGGACGGGACTCTTAATGAGCAGTTCTTC